What follows are 8 T cell receptor beta chains derived from one specimen sequenced in a study of CD8+ T cells in alopecia areata. After isolation, RNA underwent reverse transcription to generate cDNA as the sequencing template. The assay was immunoSEQ multiplex PCR, and TCRdb's table has in-frame clones only and misses some. The data list about 270,000 clones, none observed once; 0.9% to 1.5% falls to the top ten. A panel of CD4, CD8alpha, NKG2D, NKG2ACE and other markers served to sort pooled cutaneous lymph node cells. Sequencing was done on a sample of CD4+ T cells sorted from a lymph node. The receptors were sampled from a C3H/HeJ mouse with alopecia areata. These mice share the MHC haplotype H2-k.

Regarding this clone: Genes here carry mouse names. Sequencing ends 4 residues short of the CDR3 end; the germline J gene provides the rest. Other nucleotide sequences in the sample specify the same CDR3. The V call is TRBV13-1, the J call TRBJ2-1; 9 positions match TRBD2. CDR3 length equals 16 residues. The J segment lost 1 base and the V segment lost 0 bases, leaving 2 bases of the junction unmatched. Per the germline V gene, CDR1 is NSHNY and CDR2 is SYGAGN. CDR3: CASSDAWGGNYAEQFF. The DNA read from the CDR3 is TGTGCCAGCAGTGATGCCTGGGGGGGGAACTATGCT.

This clone has a handful of counts. Gene labels here are mouse ones. The CDR3 end is not reached by the read, which stops 4 residues before it; the germline J gene fills it in. The sample has other DNA sequences that encode this CDR3 too. The chain has TRBV13-1 and TRBJ2-7; 8 positions match TRBD1. The length of the CDR3 is 14 residues. The germline CDR1 and CDR2 sequences are NSHNY and SYGAGN. Here the CDR3 reads CASSDARTGYEQYF. The CDR3 bases that were read are TGTGCCAGCAGTGATGCCAGGACAGGGTAT.

As concerns this clone: Mouse germline and gene names are used. The CDR3 is cut off 4 residues early in the read; its end comes from the germline J gene. The J gene is TRBJ2-2, the V gene TRBV13-2; no reliable D call. CDR1 and CDR2 from the germline V gene are NNHNN and SYGAGS (reference sequence). This CDR3 spans 13 amino acids. V lost 0 bases and J 3 bases, leaving 3 bases between the germline ends. The CDR3 protein is CASGDGDTGQLYF. The DNA read from the CDR3 is TGTGCCAGCGGTGATGGGGACACCGGG.

This clone was counted a few times. The germline and genes are mouse ones. With the read ending 4 residues before the CDR3 end, the germline J gene is used to fill in that end. The chain links TRBV2 to TRBJ2-2; D possibly corresponds to TRBD1 (6 bases). Trimming pared 0 bases from V and 1 base from J, leaving 6 bases between. From germline, CDR1 is LGHNA and CDR2 YSYQKL. The CDR3 runs to 15 residues. CDR3 bases read: TGTGCCAGCAGCCAAGAGACAGGAAACACCGGG. Protein: CASSQETGNTG. The full CDR3 sequence reads CASSQETGNTGQLYF.

This clone came up a few times. Each gene name is a mouse one. CDR3 sequence: CASGAVNQDTQYF. Partial CDR3 DNA: TGTGCCAGCGGTGCTGTTAACCAAGAC. The chain employs TRBV13-2 and TRBJ2-5, with D hard to call. The CDR3 end falls 4 residues outside the read, so it is completed with the germline J gene. Germline V CDR1 and CDR2: NNHNN, SYGAGS (reference sequence). V lost 3 bases and J lost 0, with 5 bases in between. The CDR3 contains 13 residues.

This clone was seen only a few times. Gene names and germline refer to mouse. Read coverage stops 4 residues before the CDR3 terminus; the germline J gene supplies the remainder. This chain uses TRBV31 with TRBJ2-5; 8 bases are shared with TRBD2. V lost 3 bases, J lost 0 bases, and 8 bases stayed unmatched. This CDR3 is 16 amino acids long. Germline V lookup: CDR1 GKSSPN, CDR2 SITVG. The DNA read from the CDR3 is TGTGCCTGGAGGCCTCGACTGGGGACTAACCAAGAC. Translated: CAWRPRLGTNQD. The full CDR3 reads CAWRPRLGTNQDTQYF.

This clone showed up just a few times. Any gene name here is a mouse gene name. The read finishes 4 residues shy of the CDR3 end, and the germline J gene is used to complete it. Other DNA sequences from this sample encode an identical CDR3 as well. This chain connects TRBV19 to TRBJ1-2; 7 nucleotides align to TRBD1. The junction had 2 bases not matched to a gene; V was cut back by 5 bases and J by 1 base. The germline gives CDR1 FNHDT, CDR2 SITEND (reference sequence). This CDR3 spans 13 amino acids. This chain's CDR3 is CASRRQGNSDYTF. CDR3 DNA (partial): TGTGCCAGCAGGAGACAGGGAAACTCC.

This clone was detected a few times. Gene names and germline refer to mouse. Read data end 4 residues before the CDR3 end; the end is taken from the germline J gene. The chain joins TRBV5 to TRBJ2-7; D remains ambiguous. The germline V gene encodes CDR1 LGHNA and CDR2 YNLKQL (reference sequence). The CDR3 has 12 amino acids. This CDR3 is CASSPDKYEQYF. The sequenced part of the CDR3 DNA is TGTGCCAGCAGCCCCGACAAATAT.